These 32 T cell receptor beta chains were all obtained from the same sample, sequenced in a study of T cell clonality in common variable immunodeficiency. Using immunoSEQ multiplex PCR, the repertoire was profiled, and TCRdb retains in-frame clones only, with some absent. This repertoire holds some 11,000 clones, and none appear only once. Study-wide points: Fewer deletions and N-nucleotide insertions were reportedly seen in common variable immunodeficiency TCR beta sequences.

These receptors lack a known antigen. Sequenced: peripheral blood mononuclear cells. These receptors originate from a human donor with common variable immunodeficiency.

As regards this clone: Read coverage stops 3 residues before the CDR3 terminus; the germline J gene supplies the remainder. The chain is built from TRBV20-1 and TRBJ1-1, with 7 nucleotides matching TRBD1. Germline lookup yields CDR1 DFQATT and CDR2 SNEGSKA (reference sequence). The length of the CDR3 is 19 residues. Trimming cost V 0 bases and J 4 bases; bases outside gene matches: 20. CDR3 in amino acids: CSARDLIKVSTGRSTEAFF. CDR3 DNA, as far as it was read: TGCAGTGCTAGAGATCTGATAAAGGTTTCGACAGGGCGTTCCACTGAA.

CDR3 bases read: TGTGCCAGCAGTTTACATCCGGGGGGGCCCTTGAATGAG. Protein: CASSLHPGGPLNE. Given in full, the CDR3 is CASSLHPGGPLNEQFF. This chain connects TRBV6-2 or TRBV6-3 to TRBJ2-1; 8 bases line up with TRBD2. The CDR3 extends 3 residues past the end of the read, so its final part is completed from the germline J gene. V shed 4 bases, J shed 7 bases, and the junction held 12 bases outside the gene matches. Per the germline V gene, CDR1 is MNHEY and CDR2 is SVGEGT. CDR3 size: 16 residues.

This clone is labeled medium-sized. The read is 3 residues too short to cover the CDR3 end, so that end is filled in from the germline J gene. This chain connects TRBV11-3 to TRBJ1-1; D is perhaps TRBD1 (5 bases). V lost 4 bases and J lost 5, with 11 bases in between. The CDR3 contains 13 residues. The germline CDR1 and CDR2 sequences are SGHNT and YENEEA. CDR3 region: CASSSYRGTEAFF. The part of the CDR3 DNA that was read is TGTGCCAGCAGCTCGTATAGGGGAACTGAA.

This clone was counted only a few times. The read ends 3 residues early relative to the CDR3; the germline J gene fills the gap. The chain links TRBV7-6 to TRBJ2-2, with a tentative D call TRBD2 (7 bases). Looked up from germline, CDR1 is SGHVS and CDR2 is FNYEAQ. V was clipped by 0 bases and J by 8 bases, with 13 bases between them. CDR3 length: 15 amino acids. Here the CDR3 reads CASSLAGGLSGELFF. The CDR3 DNA, read in part, is TGTGCCAGCAGCTTAGCGGGGGGGCTGTCTGGGGAG.

Of note for this clone: The CDR3 end is not reached by the read, which stops 3 residues before it; the germline J gene fills it in. The V gene is TRBV6-2 or TRBV6-3, the J gene TRBJ2-1, with D possibly being TRBD2 (5 bases). V was clipped by 5 bases and J by 4 bases, with 12 bases between them. There are 14 residues in the CDR3. Germline assignment: CDR1 MNHEY and CDR2 SVGEGT. The CDR3 loop reads CASSAAGSYNEQFF. The covered CDR3 bases are TGTGCCAGCAGTGCCGCGGGCAGTTACAATGAG.

This clone was counted only a few times. The read terminates 3 residues ahead of where the CDR3 ends, so the germline J gene completes it. This chain uses TRBV30 with TRBJ2-3; TRBD1 matches at 10 bases. Germline lookup yields CDR1 GTSNPN and CDR2 SVGIG (reference sequence). Trimming took 0 bases from V and 3 from J; bases not matched to a gene: 9. This CDR3 region has 17 residues. The CDR3 loop is CAWSVLGQGRLTDTQYF. The CDR3 DNA, read in part, is TGTGCCTGGAGTGTCTTGGGACAGGGGAGGTTAACAGATACG.

This clone has a handful of counts. The observed sequence ends 3 residues before the CDR3 terminus, with the missing tail filled in from the germline J gene. The rearrangement joins TRBV20-1 to TRBJ1-5, with 8 bases matching TRBD1. The CDR3 sequence is 16 residues long. Germline lookup yields CDR1 DFQATT and CDR2 SNEGSKA (reference sequence). J was trimmed by 4 bases and V by 2 bases; bases with no gene match: 10. CDR3 bases read: TGCAGTGCTAGATCACTGACAGGGGAAGGGAATCAGCCC. It specifies CSARSLTGEGNQP. From start to end, the CDR3 is CSARSLTGEGNQPQHF.

In regard to this clone: The sequence runs out 3 residues before the end of the CDR3; the remainder is reconstructed from the germline J gene. The genes are TRBV19 and TRBJ1-5, with D tentatively TRBD1 (6 bases). Deletions cut 1 base from V and 7 bases from J, with 14 bases between. CDR3 length: 15 residues. Germline loops: CDR1 LNHDA, CDR2 SQIVND (reference sequence). The CDR3 bases that were read are TGTGCCAGTAGTATAGTTAATTCAGGGACACAGCCC. It translates to CASSIVNSGTQP. The whole CDR3 sequence is CASSIVNSGTQPQHF.

Remarks on this clone: The read terminates 3 residues before the CDR3 end, so the remaining end is supplied by the germline J gene. The chain carries TRBV19 and TRBJ2-3, with 9 bases fitting TRBD2. Germline values: CDR1 LNHDA, CDR2 SQIVND (reference sequence). V lost 3 bases and J lost 3; bases outside the gene matches: 7. CDR3 length equals 16 residues. Partial CDR3 DNA: TGTGCCAGTAGTATCCTCGGCGGGGGGGCGACAGATACG. Protein: CASSILGGGATDT. The whole CDR3 is CASSILGGGATDTQYF.

Regarding this clone: The CDR3 end falls 3 residues outside the read, so it is completed with the germline J gene. The J gene is TRBJ2-1, the V gene TRBV30, with 15 bases identical to TRBD2. This CDR3 comprises 15 residues. V trimming: 1 base; J trimming: 8 bases; junction bases outside the gene matches: 3. Germline lookup yields CDR1 GTSNPN and CDR2 SVGIG (reference sequence). CDR3 DNA (partial): TGTGCCTGGAGTGGGACTAGCGGGGGGGGAGATGAG. Protein sequence: CAWSGTSGGGDE. The full CDR3 reads CAWSGTSGGGDEQFF.

This clone was picked up a small number of times. The read ends 3 residues early relative to the CDR3; the germline J gene fills the gap. V is TRBV5-4 and J is TRBJ2-7; 7 bases agree with TRBD1. With V trimmed by 0 bases and J by 0 bases, 3 bases remained unmatched. Per germline, CDR1 SGHNT and CDR2 YYREEE (reference sequence). The CDR3 contains 15 residues. Incomplete CDR3 DNA: TGTGCCAGCAGCTTGGGGACAGGTCTCTCCTACGAG. Protein: CASSLGTGLSYE. The whole CDR3 sequence is CASSLGTGLSYEQYF.

In the case of this clone: The CDR3 end falls 3 residues outside the read, so it is completed with the germline J gene. This chain links TRBV14 with TRBJ2-7; weak D call: TRBD1 (6 bases). V was trimmed by 9 bases and J by 5 bases, leaving 17 bases between them. The germline V gene has CDR1 SGHDN and CDR2 FVKESK. This CDR3 comprises 13 residues. Incomplete CDR3 DNA: TGTGCCAGTCAACAGGGCTTCCGAGACGAG. It translates to CASQQGFRDE. The full CDR3 protein is CASQQGFRDEQYF.

By share of the sample, this clone is medium-sized (0.01 to 0.1%). The CDR3 end lies 3 residues beyond the end of the read and is filled in from the germline J gene. The chain uses TRBV3-1 (or the pseudogene TRBV3-2) and TRBJ2-7; the D gene is possibly TRBD1 (6 bases). Germline CDR1 and CDR2: LGHDT and YNNKEL (reference sequence). The germline V and J ends were trimmed by 5 bases and 0 bases, with 14 bases remaining between them. The CDR3 runs to 15 residues. The CDR3: CASSWGPLSSYEQYF. The DNA read from the CDR3 is TGTGCCAGCAGCTGGGGGCCCTTAAGCTCCTACGAG.

This clone was seen ten or more times. The read terminates 3 residues ahead of where the CDR3 ends, so the germline J gene completes it. The genes are TRBV2 and TRBJ2-3; 7 bases fit TRBD1. The V gene's germline CDR1 is SNHLY and CDR2 FYNNEI. This CDR3 is 13 amino acids long. V lost 7 bases, J lost 4 bases, and 5 bases stayed unmatched. The sequenced part of the CDR3 DNA is TGTGCCAGCAAAAGACAGGGCTCAGATACG. This codes for CASKRQGSDT. The entire CDR3 protein reads CASKRQGSDTQYF.

This clone turned up a few times. The read comes to an end 3 residues before the CDR3 does, leaving the germline J gene to fill in the end. V usage is TRBV7-9 and J usage is TRBJ1-5, with 10 nucleotides matching TRBD1. CDR1 SEHNR and CDR2 FQNEAQ come from the germline V gene (reference sequence). V lost 4 bases to trimming and J lost 8 bases; unmatched junction nucleotides: 5. CDR3 length: 14 residues. The CDR3: CASSWGQGTEPQHF. The sequenced CDR3 bases are TGTGCCAGCAGCTGGGGACAGGGGACGGAGCCC.

This clone was detected many times. The CDR3 is cut off 3 residues early in the read; its end comes from the germline J gene. This sequence joins TRBV29-1 and TRBJ2-5; the D gene is possibly TRBD2 (7 bases). This CDR3 region has 13 residues. Germline loops: CDR1 SQVTM, CDR2 ANQGSEA. The V gene lost 7 bases and the J gene lost 3 bases, with 15 bases spanning the gap. The CDR3 is CSAQLGGEETQYF. The part of the CDR3 DNA that was read is TGCAGCGCCCAATTAGGGGGGGAAGAGACC.

In the case of this clone: The CDR3 end falls 3 residues outside the read, so it is completed with the germline J gene. This rearrangement joins TRBV19 to TRBJ2-1, with D perhaps matching TRBD1 (8 bases). CDR1 is LNHDA, CDR2 SQIVND, per germline (reference sequence). V lost 7 bases and J 5 bases, leaving 15 bases between the germline ends. The CDR3 contains 14 residues. CDR3 sequence: CASKTGGGHNEQFF. The sequenced part of the CDR3 DNA is TGTGCCAGTAAAACAGGGGGGGGACACAATGAG.

This clone is classed as medium-sized (0.01 to 0.1%). The observed sequence ends 3 residues before the CDR3 terminus, with the missing tail filled in from the germline J gene. The rearrangement uses TRBV5-1 and TRBJ2-4; tentative D call: TRBD1 (5 bases). CDR1 and CDR2 from the germline V gene are SGHRS and YFSETQ. The V end lost 2 bases, the J end lost 1 base, and 10 bases lay between the germline ends. This CDR3 has 15 residues. CDR3: CASSLQAGAKNIQYF. CDR3 DNA, as far as it was read: TGCGCCAGCAGCTTACAGGCAGGGGCCAAAAACATT.

Points on this clone: From the germline J gene comes the end of the CDR3, since the read stops 3 residues before it. The chain employs TRBV19 and TRBJ2-2; perhaps TRBD1 as D (6 bases). The CDR3 totals 14 residues. The germline V gene has CDR1 LNHDA and CDR2 SQIVND (reference sequence). The ends were cut back, 10 bases at V and 2 bases at J, with 14 bases in the middle. CDR3 DNA, as far as it was read: TGTGCCACTCCCAGGGGCCGAAACACCGGGGAG. Its translation is CATPRGRNTGE. In full, the CDR3 is CATPRGRNTGELFF.

As for this clone: The CDR3 end falls 3 residues outside the read, so it is completed with the germline J gene. Additional DNA sequences in this sample encode the identical CDR3. V and J are TRBV19 and TRBJ2-3; 9 nucleotides line up with TRBD2. CDR3 size: 14 residues. Germline CDR1 reads LNHDA; CDR2 reads SQIVND (reference sequence). Losses at the gene ends were 4 bases for V and 1 base for J; bases not matched to a gene: 0. The CDR3 spells CASSSGGGTDTQYF. The sequenced CDR3 bases are TGTGCCAGTAGTAGCGGGGGGGGCACAGATACG.

Remarks on this clone: The read gets to within 3 residues of the CDR3 end, and the germline J gene fills in the rest. The V and J genes are TRBV20-1 and TRBJ1-2; D may be TRBD1 (5 bases). Germline V gene data show CDR1 as DFQATT and CDR2 as SNEGSKA (reference sequence). The CDR3 covers 13 residues. CDR3 DNA (partial): TGCAGTGCTAGCAAGGGGAGGGATAAGGGC. Its protein is CSASKGRDKG. The entire CDR3 is CSASKGRDKGYTF.

A note on this clone: The CDR3 extends 3 residues past the end of the read, so its final part is completed from the germline J gene. The V call is TRBV7-9, the J call TRBJ2-7; tentative D call: TRBD2 (6 bases). This CDR3 region has 13 residues. Germline V gene data show CDR1 as SEHNR and CDR2 as FQNEAQ (reference sequence). The germline V and J ends were trimmed by 7 bases and 5 bases, with 15 bases remaining between them. The CDR3 region is CASTRDSEDEQYF. CDR3 DNA (partial): TGTGCCAGCACCCGGGACTCCGAGGACGAG.

In its sample, this clone was seen a few times. Read coverage stops 3 residues before the CDR3 terminus; the germline J gene supplies the remainder. The rearrangement links TRBV20-1 to TRBJ2-3; 15 nucleotides match TRBD2. Germline loops: CDR1 DFQATT, CDR2 SNEGSKA (reference sequence). The CDR3 has 17 residues. V shed 6 bases, J shed 1 base, and the junction held 8 bases outside the gene matches. CDR3 residues: CSAHGTSGGWGTDTQYF. CDR3 bases read: TGCAGTGCCCATGGGACTAGCGGGGGGTGGGGCACAGATACG.

This clone was observed a few times. The DNA ends 3 residues before the CDR3 does, and the rest of the CDR3 is filled in from the germline J gene. The chain carries TRBV2 and TRBJ2-7, with 10 positions matching TRBD1. Unmatched junction bases numbered 5, after V lost 9 bases and J lost 6 bases. This CDR3 has 12 residues. Germline lookup yields CDR1 SNHLY and CDR2 FYNNEI. The CDR3 here is CARGQGGLEQYF. CDR3 bases read: TGTGCCAGAGGACAGGGGGGTCTCGAG.

This clone was seen only a few times. With the read ending 3 residues before the CDR3 end, the germline J gene is used to fill in that end. This rearrangement joins TRBV6-2 or TRBV6-3 to TRBJ2-4; 7 bases are shared with TRBD1. The CDR3 contains 15 residues. Germline V gene data show CDR1 as MNHEY and CDR2 as SVGEGT. V was pared by 7 bases and J by 3 bases, with 9 bases of the junction left unmatched. CDR3 sequence reads: CASNHRGVGKNIQYF. The CDR3 bases that were read are TGTGCCAGCAACCACAGGGGAGTCGGCAAAAACATT.

To note about this clone: The read terminates 3 residues ahead of where the CDR3 ends, so the germline J gene completes it. The chain has TRBV7-2 and TRBJ1-2, with 8 bases lining up with TRBD1. In germline, CDR1 is SGHTA, CDR2 FQGNSA. The CDR3 is made up of 17 amino acids. With 0 bases clipped from V and 5 bases from J, the junction kept 11 bases outside the gene matches. The chain's CDR3 is CASSLAPNLDRVYGYTF. CDR3 DNA (partial): TGTGCCAGCAGCTTAGCGCCAAATTTGGACAGGGTGTATGGC.

With respect to this clone: One junction end does not reproduce the germline sequence, and a read error may be involved. CDR3 DNA, as far as it was read: TGTTCCAGCAGCTATCTTGCACTA. This sequence encodes CSSSYLAL. The CDR3 reads in full as CSSSYLALAFF. The chain employs TRBV7-9 and TRBJ1-1; no reliable D call. The CDR3 end falls 3 residues outside the read, so it is completed with the germline J gene. CDR3 length: 11 residues. Per the germline V gene, CDR1 is SEHNR and CDR2 is FQNEAQ (reference sequence).

This clone has more than one count but fewer than ten. From the germline J gene comes the end of the CDR3, since the read stops 3 residues before it. This chain joins TRBV19 and TRBJ2-2; 7 bases line up with TRBD1. V shed 6 bases and J 0 bases; nucleotides not matched to a gene: 7. The CDR3 runs to 16 residues. Looked up from germline, CDR1 is LNHDA and CDR2 is SQIVND (reference sequence). The CDR3 loop is CASRIAGTANTGELFF. CDR3 bases read: TGTGCCAGTAGGATTGCCGGGACAGCGAACACCGGGGAG.

On this clone: The sequence runs out 3 residues before the end of the CDR3; the remainder is reconstructed from the germline J gene. V is TRBV7-8 and J is TRBJ1-3; tentatively, D is TRBD1 (5 bases). With 1 base removed from V and 1 base from J, the gap between germline ends came to 17 bases. Per the germline V gene, CDR1 is SGHVS and CDR2 is FQNEAQ. The CDR3 is made up of 18 amino acids. CDR3 protein: CASSLVTGREDSGNTIYF. Incomplete CDR3 DNA: TGTGCCAGCAGCTTAGTTACAGGCAGGGAAGATTCTGGAAACACC. Together with reference TRBV7-8 and TRBJ1-3, the CDR3 gives the full variable domain: GAGVSQSPRYKVAKRGQDVALRCDPISGHVSLFWYQQALGQGPEFLTYFQNEAQLDKSGLPSDRFFAERPEGSVSTLKIQRTQQEDSAVYLCASSLVTGREDSGNTIYFGEGSWLTVV.

A few counts support this clone. The CDR3 end lies 3 residues beyond the end of the read and is filled in from the germline J gene. This chain uses TRBV30 with TRBJ2-3; 12 positions match TRBD2. Trimming cost V 3 bases and J 7 bases; bases outside gene matches: 14. There are 17 residues in the CDR3. The germline V gene has CDR1 GTSNPN and CDR2 SVGIG (reference sequence). The CDR3 loop reads CAWRTSGGLLKSNTQYF. The DNA read from the CDR3 is TGTGCCTGGAGGACTAGCGGGGGCCTCCTCAAGTCCAATACG.

In its sample, this clone was seen a few times. The missing CDR3 end, 3 residues past where the read stops, is filled in from the germline J gene. V is TRBV7-2 and J is TRBJ1-2, with TRBD1 matching over 8 bases. The CDR3 runs 13 residues. Germline loops: CDR1 SGHTA, CDR2 FQGNSA. The CDR3 loop reads CASSVDRVGGYTF. The sequenced part of the CDR3 DNA is TGTGCCAGCAGCGTGGACAGGGTTGGGGGC.

Remarks on this clone: The read stops 3 residues short of the end of the CDR3; the missing end is completed from the germline J gene. The genes are TRBV5-1 and TRBJ1-2; TRBD1 matches at 12 bases. The germline CDR1 and CDR2 sequences are SGHRS and YFSETQ. This CDR3 region has 16 residues. The J segment lost 4 bases and the V segment lost 4 bases, leaving 8 bases of the junction unmatched. Incomplete CDR3 DNA: TGCGCCAGCAGCCCCTTGGGACAGGGGGCGACCTATGGC. Its translation: CASSPLGQGATYG. The whole CDR3 protein reads CASSPLGQGATYGYTF.